One and the same sample provided the 7 T cell receptor beta chains below, sequenced in a study of shared clonotypes between healthy human individuals. Sequencing was performed with immunoSEQ multiplex PCR; in TCRdb, only in-frame clones are kept and a portion is missing. The sample records approximately 2,300,000 clones, 85% to 95% being singletons. Material for sequencing was naive CD4+ T cells from PBMCs. The sample's subset: CD45RA+ positively selected. These receptors all come from a man between 18 and 35 years old in good health. Some clones in this sample may be carry-over from other donors' samples.

The chain employs TRBV19 and TRBJ1-1; the match to TRBD1 covers 8 bases. This CDR3 is 14 amino acids long. Trimming removed 7 bases from V and 1 base from J; junction bases left unmatched: 5. Germline V gives CDR1 LNHDA, CDR2 SQIVND (reference sequence). In nucleotides, the CDR3 is TGTGCCAGTACGGAACAGGGGGAGAACACTGAAGCTTTCTTT. This encodes CASTEQGENTEAFF.

The V call is TRBV28, the J call TRBJ2-7, with D possibly being TRBD2 (6 bases). V shed 2 bases and J shed 1 base, with 12 bases lying between them. The CDR3 is made up of 15 amino acids. Germline assignment: CDR1 MDHEN and CDR2 SYDVKM. The DNA for the CDR3 is TGTGCCAGCAGTTTAAGTAGTGGAGGGTCCTACGAGCAGTACTTC. Its translation is CASSLSSGGSYEQYF.

This clone occurred a few times. In DNA form, the CDR3 reads TGTGCCAGCAGCGATCGTCGGACAGGGAACAACGAGCAGTACTTC. It specifies CASSDRRTGNNEQYF. This sequence joins TRBV5-4 and TRBJ2-7, with TRBD1 matching over 8 bases. The CDR3 loop spans 15 amino acids. Germline trimming cut 4 bases from V and 5 bases from J; bases unmatched to any gene: 11. Germline CDR1 is SGHNT and CDR2 is YYREEE (reference sequence). Filled out from reference TRBV5-4 and TRBJ2-7, the complete variable domain reads ETGVTQSPTHLIKTRGQQVTLRCSSQSGHNTVSWYQQALGQGPQFIFQYYREEENGRGNFPPRFSGLQFPNYSSELNVNALELDDSALYLCASSDRRTGNNEQYFGPGTRLTVT.

This chain uses TRBV19 with TRBJ1-5; 7 nucleotides align to TRBD1. The ends lost 1 base at V and 7 bases at J; junction bases unmatched: 10. Looked up from germline, CDR1 is LNHDA and CDR2 is SQIVND (reference sequence). The CDR3 consists of 16 residues. The CDR3 bases are TGTGCCAGTAGTATAGTCCCCCCCACAGGGGACCAGCCCCAGCATTTT. Encoded protein: CASSIVPPTGDQPQHF.

The V and J genes are TRBV28 and TRBJ2-3, with TRBD2 matching over 9 bases. Germline V gene sequence: CDR1 MDHEN, CDR2 SYDVKM. Trimming cost V 3 bases and J 3 bases; bases outside gene matches: 4. The CDR3 spans 15 residues. CDR3 amino acids: CASSLIAGVTDTQYF. CDR3 sequence (DNA): TGTGCCAGCAGTTTGATAGCGGGAGTGACAGATACGCAGTATTTT.

V gene TRBV6-1 combines with J gene TRBJ2-7, with D unclear. The V and J ends lost 2 bases and 5 bases respectively, with 13 bases between them. CDR3 size: 14 residues. Germline CDR1 reads MNHNS; CDR2 reads SASEGT. CDR3: CASSERPSSHEQYF. For the CDR3, the DNA is TGTGCCAGCAGTGAAAGGCCTAGTAGCCACGAGCAGTACTTC.

This clone was seen a few times. The chain joins TRBV28 to TRBJ1-5, with no clear D. The V gene's germline CDR1 is MDHEN and CDR2 SYDVKM. Trimming took off 5 bases at V and 6 bases at J, with 8 bases between the two ends. The CDR3 contains 12 residues. CDR3 loop: CASSQPFQPQHF. CDR3 DNA: TGTGCCAGCAGTCAACCCTTTCAGCCCCAGCATTTT.